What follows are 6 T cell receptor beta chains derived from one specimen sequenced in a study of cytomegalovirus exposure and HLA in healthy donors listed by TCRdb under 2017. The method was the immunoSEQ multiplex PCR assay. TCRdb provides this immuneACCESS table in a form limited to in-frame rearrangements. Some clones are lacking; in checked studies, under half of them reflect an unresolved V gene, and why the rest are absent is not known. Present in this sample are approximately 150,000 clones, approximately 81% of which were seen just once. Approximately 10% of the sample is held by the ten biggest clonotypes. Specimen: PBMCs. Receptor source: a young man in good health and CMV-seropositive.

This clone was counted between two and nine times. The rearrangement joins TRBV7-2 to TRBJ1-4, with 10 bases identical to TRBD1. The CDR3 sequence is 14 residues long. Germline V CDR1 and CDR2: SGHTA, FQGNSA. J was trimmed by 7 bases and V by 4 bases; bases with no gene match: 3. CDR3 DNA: TGTGCCAGCAGCTCCGGGACAGGGGTTGAAAAACTGTTTTTT. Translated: CASSSGTGVEKLFF.

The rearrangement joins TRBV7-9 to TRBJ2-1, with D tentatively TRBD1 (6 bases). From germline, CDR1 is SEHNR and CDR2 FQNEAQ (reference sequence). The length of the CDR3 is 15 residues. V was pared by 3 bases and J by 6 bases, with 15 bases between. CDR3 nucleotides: TGTGCCAGCAGCTTCCCCGGGACACTTACCAATGAGCAGTTCTTC. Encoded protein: CASSFPGTLTNEQFF.

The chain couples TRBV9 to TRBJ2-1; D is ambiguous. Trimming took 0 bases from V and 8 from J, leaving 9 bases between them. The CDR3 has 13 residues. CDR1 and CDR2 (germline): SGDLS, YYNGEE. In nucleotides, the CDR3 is TGTGCCAGCAGCGTAGCTACAGCCGATGAGCAGTTCTTC. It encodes CASSVATADEQFF.

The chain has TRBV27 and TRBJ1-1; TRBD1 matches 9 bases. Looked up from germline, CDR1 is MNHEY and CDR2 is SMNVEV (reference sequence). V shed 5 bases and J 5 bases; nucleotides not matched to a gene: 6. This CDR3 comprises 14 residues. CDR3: CASSLDRGGTEAFF. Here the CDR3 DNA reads TGTGCCAGCAGTCTGGACAGGGGTGGGACTGAAGCTTTCTTT.

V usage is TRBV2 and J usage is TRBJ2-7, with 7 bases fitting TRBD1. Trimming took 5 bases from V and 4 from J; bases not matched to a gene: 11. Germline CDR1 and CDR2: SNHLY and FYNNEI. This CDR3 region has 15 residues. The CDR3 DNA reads TGTGCCAGCAGTTCGGACAGGTATGGAGGATACGAGCAGTACTTC. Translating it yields CASSSDRYGGYEQYF.

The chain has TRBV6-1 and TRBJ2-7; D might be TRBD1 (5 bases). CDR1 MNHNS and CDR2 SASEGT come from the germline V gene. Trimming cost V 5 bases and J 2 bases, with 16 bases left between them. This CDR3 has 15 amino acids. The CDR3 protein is CASSPWGGATYEQYF. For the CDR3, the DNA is TGTGCCAGCAGTCCGTGGGGTGGGGCTACCTACGAGCAGTACTTC.